This record looks at one T cell receptor beta chain sequence and its context. The sample holds a few counts of this clonotype. What antigen it recognizes has not been identified. Nothing much larger sits one base from this clone, and base qualities are not available. The data were taken from a study of tumor-infiltrating lymphocytes in primary liver carcinoma (dated by TCRdb to 2015 to 2018). Turning to the overall study: Between November 2015 and March 2016, roughly five patients in China with histopathologically diagnosed primary liver carcinoma had surgical resection. Reproducibility between technical replicate repertoires was high, with correlation coefficients above 0.95 and mean shared-clone rates roughly 0.87. A total of 35 or so specimens from 5 patients went through TCRbeta repertoire sequencing, namely 25 tumor regions, 5 adjacent noncancerous liver tissues and 5 peripheral blood samples. Tumors of the five patients were stage T1-T3 N0M0 with maximum diameters of roughly 4.2 to 11 cm. The study combined TCRbeta repertoire sequencing, expression microarrays and whole-exome sequencing across five regions of each liver tumor, with adjacent normal tissue and blood. Each sample produced about 3.5 to 7.13 million productive TCRbeta reads, and read depth showed no significant difference between tissue types. Of the five patients (three men and two women, aged 30 to 69 years), four had hepatocellular carcinoma and one had combined HCC and intrahepatic cholangiocarcinoma.

The germline V gene gives CDR1 as SQVTM and CDR2 as ANQGSEA. Its CDR3 holds 18 amino acids, cysteine through phenylalanine. The only DNA kept is the CDR3, 54 bases in frame from the first base. V is cut by 3 bases and J by 9 bases, and the space between the germline ends is 30 bases. Findings and caveats that apply to the study as a whole: The top 250 clones made up a significantly larger repertoire fraction in tumors than in blood (p = 0.039). Pairs of tumor regions showed greater repertoire overlap (mean around 35%) than tumor-adjacent pairs (about 17%) or tumor-blood pairs (about 15%), which is consistent with antigen-driven expansion. Since the samples were bulk and unsorted, there was no way to compare CD4+ and CD8+ T cell repertoires. Only four or five patients were included in the study, and the authors note that the findings should be validated in a larger study. Because sequencing covered only the TCR beta chain and unpaired alpha chains were not captured, true repertoire diversity is likely underestimated.

Using a constant-region primer and ProtoScript II reverse transcriptase, TCRbeta-specific cDNA was reverse-transcribed from approximately 0.55 ug total RNA. Three nested multiplex PCR rounds, following a slightly modified ARM-PCR procedure, were used to build the TCRbeta libraries. Multiplex TRBV1-TRBV30 forward primers and a Cbeta reverse primer were used in the first two PCR rounds, each of which was run for roughly 9 cycles. Sample barcodes and Illumina adapters were added in a final 25-cycle PCR using Deep VentR polymerase. Before sequencing, amplicons of 200-500 bp were purified from gel using a QIAquick gel extraction kit. The TCRbeta amplicons were sequenced with 250-bp paired-end reads on an Illumina HiSeq 2500. In the source study's methods: To recover full CDR3 sequences, reads were quality-trimmed using Trimmomatic v0.33 and paired reads were then merged using FLASH v1.2.11. V, D and J germline segments were assigned to the rearranged TCRbeta sequences by MiGEC v1.2.1b. Clonotype statistics and Shannon-Wiener diversity indices were calculated with VDJtools v1.0.0. Except for diversity analysis, only the 250 most abundant clonotypes of each sample were used in subsequent analyses to reduce sampling bias. TCRdb itself trimmed the public reads at Q25 with fastp, ran MiXCR and retained productive beta chains. Rows matching on CDR3 protein sequence are summarized as one entry with the most common DNA and genes. The V and J calls here are based on TCRdb, not the publication. In this sample the table shows about 180,000 distinct CDR3 sequences, approximately 60% of which occur a single time. The ten largest account for 65% to 80% of the sample.

TRIzol reagent was used to extract blood RNA from unsorted whole blood, while the DNeasy Blood & Tissue kit provided the germline DNA. Chronic HBV infection was present in the patients, and the patients were treatment-naive at sampling. Before surgery, roughly 4.2 milliliters of peripheral blood were drawn into K2EDTA tubes. Input material: peripheral blood. The chain links TRBV29-1 with TRBJ2-1; the D region possibly corresponds to TRBD2 (5 bases align). This clonotype was obtained from a man aged 35 to 55 with primary liver carcinoma and hepatitis B virus infection. The DNA sequence reads TGCAGCGTTGATTCCAGTGCCCTACTAGAGCTCTACTCGGGTGAGCAGTTCTTC. Protein translation: CSVDSSALLELYSGEQFF.